The text below deals with one T cell receptor beta chain. The target antigen is unknown. These data are taken from a study of response to subunit inactivated influenza vaccine. Findings and caveats of the study: The authors suggested that few new T cells are recruited per seasonal influenza vaccination.

TCRdb fed the RT-PCR reads into MiXCR, producing one record per CDR3 protein. The data show a few hundred thousand distinct CDR3 sequences, with approximately 7.3% seen just once and around 13% held by the top ten. This sample comprised PBMCs from blood, obtained around 2 years after vaccination. This TCR derives from a man aged 50 to 69 who received an inactivated influenza vaccine.

The CDR3, as DNA: TGTGCCAGCACGCCGCAGGGACCAACTAATGAAAAACTGTTTTTT. Amino acids: CASTPQGPTNEKLFF. The V gene is TRBV7-8, the J gene TRBJ1-4, with a tentative D call TRBD1 (5 bases). Between the trimmed V and J ends, which lost 7 bases and 0 bases, there was a span of 12 bases. CDR1 and CDR2 (germline): SGHVS, FQNEAQ. This CDR3 region has 15 residues.